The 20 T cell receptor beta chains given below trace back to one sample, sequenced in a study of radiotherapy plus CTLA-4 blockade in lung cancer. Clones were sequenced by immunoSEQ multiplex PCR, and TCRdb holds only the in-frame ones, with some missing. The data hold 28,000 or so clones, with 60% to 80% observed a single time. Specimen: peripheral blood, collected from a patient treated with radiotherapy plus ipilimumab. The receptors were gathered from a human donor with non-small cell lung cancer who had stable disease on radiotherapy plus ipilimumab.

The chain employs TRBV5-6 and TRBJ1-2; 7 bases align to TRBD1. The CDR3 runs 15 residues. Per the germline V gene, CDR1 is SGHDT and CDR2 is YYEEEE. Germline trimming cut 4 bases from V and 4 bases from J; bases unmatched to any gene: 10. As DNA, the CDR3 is TGTGCCAGCAGCCTAGCGGGACAGCGACTCTATGGCTACACCTTC. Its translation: CASSLAGQRLYGYTF.

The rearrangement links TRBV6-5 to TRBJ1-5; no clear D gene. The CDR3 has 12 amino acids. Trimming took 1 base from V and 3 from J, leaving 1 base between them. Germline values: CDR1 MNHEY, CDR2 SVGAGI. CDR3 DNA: TGTGCCAGCAGTTACTTCAATCAGCCCCAGCATTTT. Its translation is CASSYFNQPQHF.

The DNA for the CDR3 is TGTGCCAGCAGCTTAGTTGATGAGACCCAGTACTTC. It codes for CASSLVDETQYF. The chain employs TRBV11-2 and TRBJ2-5; D is unclear. V shed 1 base and J shed 5 bases, with 5 bases lying between them. Germline CDR1 reads SGHAT; CDR2 reads FQNNGV. The CDR3 consists of 12 residues. Full variable domain (remainder filled in from reference TRBV11-2 and TRBJ2-5): EAGVAQSPRYKIIEKRQSVAFWCNPISGHATLYWYQQILGQGPKLLIQFQNNGVVDDSQLPKDRFSAERLKGVDSTLKIQPAKLEDSAVYLCASSLVDETQYFGPGTRLLVL.

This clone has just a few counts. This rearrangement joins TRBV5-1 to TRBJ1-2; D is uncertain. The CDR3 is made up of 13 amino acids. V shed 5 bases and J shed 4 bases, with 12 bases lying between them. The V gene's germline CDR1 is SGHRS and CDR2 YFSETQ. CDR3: CASSSDGFYGYTF. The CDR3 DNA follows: TGCGCCAGCAGTTCGGACGGGTTCTATGGCTACACCTTC.

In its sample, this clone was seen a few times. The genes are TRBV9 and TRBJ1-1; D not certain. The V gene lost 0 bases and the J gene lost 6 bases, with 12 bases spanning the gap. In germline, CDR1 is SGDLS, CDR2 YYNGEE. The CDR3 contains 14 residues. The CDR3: CASSVDFGNAEAFF. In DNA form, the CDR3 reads TGTGCCAGCAGCGTAGATTTCGGTAATGCTGAAGCTTTCTTT. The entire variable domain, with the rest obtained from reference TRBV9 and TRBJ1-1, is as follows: DSGVTQTPKHLITATGQRVTLRCSPRSGDLSVYWYQQSLDQGLQFLIQYYNGEERAKGNILERFSAQQFPDLHSELNLSSLELGDSALYFCASSVDFGNAEAFFGQGTRLTVV.

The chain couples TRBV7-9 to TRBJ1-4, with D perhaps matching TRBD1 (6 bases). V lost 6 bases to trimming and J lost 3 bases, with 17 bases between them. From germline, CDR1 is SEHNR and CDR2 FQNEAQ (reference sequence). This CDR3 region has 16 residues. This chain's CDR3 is CASRSPRAGANEKLFF. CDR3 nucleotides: TGTGCCAGCAGGTCTCCTCGAGCAGGGGCTAATGAAAAACTGTTTTTT.

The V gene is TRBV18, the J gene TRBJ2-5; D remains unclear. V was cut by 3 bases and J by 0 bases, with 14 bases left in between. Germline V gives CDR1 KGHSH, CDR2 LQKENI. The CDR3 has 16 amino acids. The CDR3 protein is CASSPKPTTNQETQYF. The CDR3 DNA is TGTGCCAGCTCACCTAAACCAACAACCAACCAAGAGACCCAGTACTTC.

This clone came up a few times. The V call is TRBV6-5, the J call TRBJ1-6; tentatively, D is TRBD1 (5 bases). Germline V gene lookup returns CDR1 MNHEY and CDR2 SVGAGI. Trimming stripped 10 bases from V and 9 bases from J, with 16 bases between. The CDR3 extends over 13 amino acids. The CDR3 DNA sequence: TGTGCCACCCGGCTGGGGCCCAGTTCACCCCTCCACTTT. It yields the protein CATRLGPSSPLHF.

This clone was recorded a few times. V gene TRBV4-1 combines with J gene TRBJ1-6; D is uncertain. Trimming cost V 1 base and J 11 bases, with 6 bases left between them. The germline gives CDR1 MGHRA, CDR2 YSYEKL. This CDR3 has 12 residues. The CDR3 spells CASSQGIAPLHF. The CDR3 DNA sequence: TGCGCCAGCAGCCAAGGAATCGCACCCCTCCACTTT.

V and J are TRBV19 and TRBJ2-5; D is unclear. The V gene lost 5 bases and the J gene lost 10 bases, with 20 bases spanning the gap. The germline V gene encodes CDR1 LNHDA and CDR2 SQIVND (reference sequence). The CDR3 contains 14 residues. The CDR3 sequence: CASSANPPQVGQYF. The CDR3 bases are TGTGCCAGTAGTGCGAATCCCCCCCAAGTGGGCCAGTACTTC.

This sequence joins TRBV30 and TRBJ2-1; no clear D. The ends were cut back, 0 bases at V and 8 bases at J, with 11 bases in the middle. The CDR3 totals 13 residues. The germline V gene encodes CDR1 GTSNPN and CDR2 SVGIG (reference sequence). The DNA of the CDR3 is TGTGCCTGGAGTGTGAACCTCGGCGATGAGCAGTTCTTC. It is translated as CAWSVNLGDEQFF. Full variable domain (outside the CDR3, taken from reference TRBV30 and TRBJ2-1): SQTIHQWPATLVQPVGSPLSLECTVEGTSNPNLYWYRQAAGRGLQLLFYSVGIGQISSEVPQNLSASRPQDRQFILSSKKLLLSDSGFYLCAWSVNLGDEQFFGPGTRLTVL.

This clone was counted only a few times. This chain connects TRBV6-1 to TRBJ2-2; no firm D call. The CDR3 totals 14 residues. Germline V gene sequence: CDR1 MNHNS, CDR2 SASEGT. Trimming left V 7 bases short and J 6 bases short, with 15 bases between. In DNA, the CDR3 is TGTGCCAGCAAGGCGACCACCGGGCCCGGGGAGCTGTTTTTT. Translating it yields CASKATTGPGELFF.

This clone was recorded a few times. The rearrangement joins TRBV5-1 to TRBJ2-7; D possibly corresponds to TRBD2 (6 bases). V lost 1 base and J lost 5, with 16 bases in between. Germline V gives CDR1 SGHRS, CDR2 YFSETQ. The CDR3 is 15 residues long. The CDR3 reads CASSLKGMRGDEQYV. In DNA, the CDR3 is TGCGCCAGCAGCTTGAAAGGAATGCGGGGTGACGAGCAGTACGTC.

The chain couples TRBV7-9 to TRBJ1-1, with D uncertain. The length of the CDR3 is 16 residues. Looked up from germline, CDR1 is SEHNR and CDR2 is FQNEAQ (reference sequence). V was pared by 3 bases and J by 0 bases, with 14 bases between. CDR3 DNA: TGTGCCAGCAGCTTGGCGCTGAGTATCATGAACACTGAAGCTTTCTTT. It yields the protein CASSLALSIMNTEAFF.

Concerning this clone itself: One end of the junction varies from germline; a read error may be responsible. CDR3 DNA: TGTGCCAGCAGTCGCCGGGAGCCCATTTTC. It codes for CASSRREPIF. This chain uses TRBV6-5 with TRBJ1-2, with D unclear. The germline CDR1 and CDR2 sequences are MNHEY and SVGAGI. The CDR3 is 10 residues long.

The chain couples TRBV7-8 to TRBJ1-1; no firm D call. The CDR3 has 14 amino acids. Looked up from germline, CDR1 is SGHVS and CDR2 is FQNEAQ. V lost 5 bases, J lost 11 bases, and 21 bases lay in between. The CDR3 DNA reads TGTGCCAGCAGCCTATTCGACGGAAACGTGGAGGCTTTCTTT. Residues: CASSLFDGNVEAFF.

CDR3 in DNA: TGTGCCAGCAGCGAGGGACAGTTATATAATTCACCCCTCCACTTT. Its translation is CASSEGQLYNSPLHF. This sequence joins TRBV5-6 and TRBJ1-6, with TRBD1 identical over 7 bases. The CDR3 contains 15 residues. V shed 4 bases, J shed 4 bases, and the junction held 5 bases outside the gene matches. The germline V gene has CDR1 SGHDT and CDR2 YYEEEE.

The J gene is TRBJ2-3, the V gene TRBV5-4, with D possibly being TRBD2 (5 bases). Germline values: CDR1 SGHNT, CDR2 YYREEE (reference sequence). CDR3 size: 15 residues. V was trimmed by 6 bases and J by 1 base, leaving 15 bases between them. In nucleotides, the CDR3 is TGTGCCAGCACCAAGAGGGCCTGGGGCACAGATACGCAGTATTTT. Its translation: CASTKRAWGTDTQYF.

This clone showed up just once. The CDR3 sequence is CASTKGQFNQPQHF. The CDR3 DNA is TGTGCCAGTACTAAAGGACAGTTCAATCAGCCCCAGCATTTT. The V and J genes are TRBV19 and TRBJ1-5; weak D call: TRBD1 (6 bases). CDR3 length: 14 residues. CDR1 is LNHDA and CDR2 is SQIVND in the germline V gene (reference sequence). V lost 7 bases, J lost 3 bases, and 13 bases lay in between.

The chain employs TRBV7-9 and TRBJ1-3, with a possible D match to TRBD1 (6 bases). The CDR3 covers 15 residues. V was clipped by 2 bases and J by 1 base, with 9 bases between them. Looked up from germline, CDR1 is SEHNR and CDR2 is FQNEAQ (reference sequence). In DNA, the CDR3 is TGTGCCAGCAGCTTACAGGGGTTGTCTGGAAACACCATATATTTT. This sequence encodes CASSLQGLSGNTIYF.